The 9 T cell receptor beta chains below all came from one sample that was sequenced in a study of cytomegalovirus exposure and HLA in healthy donors. With 60 Vbeta and 13 Jbeta primers, the PCR was carried out. The protocol was immunoSEQ multiplex PCR, while the TCRdb copy is restricted to in-frame clones and leaves out a portion. This sample has some 220,000 clones, with 77% found just once. The material sequenced was PBMCs. These receptors were taken from a woman aged 55-70 years in good health and CMV-seropositive.

The V gene is TRBV9, the J gene TRBJ1-5; D is unresolved. Per the germline V gene, CDR1 is SGDLS and CDR2 is YYNGEE. The CDR3 sequence is 12 residues long. V lost 0 bases and J 6 bases, leaving 4 bases between the germline ends. For the CDR3, the DNA is TGTGCCAGCAGCGTAGACGGTCAGCCCCAGCATTTT. This encodes CASSVDGQPQHF.

The rearrangement uses TRBV11-3 and TRBJ2-5; TRBD2 matches at 7 bases. The closer fit of TRBJ2-7 to the DNA end suggests the J call may be wrong. The CDR3 runs 14 residues. Germline V CDR1 and CDR2: SGHNT, YENEEA. This chain's CDR3 is CASSLDGGSYEQYF. The CDR3 nucleotides are TGTGCCAGCAGCTTAGACGGCGGGAGCTACGAGCAGTACTTC.

This chain uses TRBV7-6 with TRBJ2-1; TRBD2 is a possible D gene (6 bases). The germline V and J ends were trimmed by 5 bases and 0 bases, with 17 bases remaining between them. CDR3 length: 17 residues. Per germline, CDR1 SGHVS and CDR2 FNYEAQ. The CDR3 sequence: CASSLKPAGRSYNEQFF. CDR3 bases: TGTGCCAGCAGCCTAAAACCAGCGGGCCGCTCCTACAATGAGCAGTTCTTC. Supplemented by reference TRBV7-6 and TRBJ2-1, the full variable domain reads GAGVSQSPRYKVTKRGQDVALRCDPISGHVSLYWYRQALGQGPEFLTYFNYEAQQDKSGLPNDRFSAERPEGSISTLTIQRTEQRDSAMYRCASSLKPAGRSYNEQFFGPGTRLTVL.

The J gene is TRBJ1-1, the V gene TRBV25-1; 9 nucleotides match TRBD1. CDR1 is MGHDK and CDR2 is SYGVNS in the germline V gene. The CDR3 has 17 residues. V was pared by 4 bases and J by 0 bases, with 9 bases of the junction left unmatched. The DNA for the CDR3 is TGTGCCAGCAGTGGCCCGACAGGGGGAGGGGTGAACACTGAAGCTTTCTTT. Protein: CASSGPTGGGVNTEAFF.

The genes are TRBV5-1 and TRBJ2-7; the D gene is possibly TRBD2 (7 bases). The V end was cut by 6 bases, the J end by 6 bases, with 19 bases between. There are 14 residues in the CDR3. Looked up from germline, CDR1 is SGHRS and CDR2 is YFSETQ. The CDR3 bases are TGCGCCAGCAAGGATGGGGGGGGGCAGGGCGAGCAGTACTTC. Its translation: CASKDGGGQGEQYF.

J is TRBJ2-7 and V is TRBV25-1; the D gene is possibly TRBD1 (5 bases). This CDR3 is built from 13 residues. Germline V gene sequence: CDR1 MGHDK, CDR2 SYGVNS. V lost 2 bases, J lost 3 bases, and 8 bases lay in between. CDR3 loop: CASSERGNYEQYF. The CDR3 nucleotides read TGTGCCAGCAGTGAAAGGGGAAACTACGAGCAGTACTTC.

The chain is built from TRBV4-1 and TRBJ2-1, with D maybe TRBD2 (5 bases). The CDR3 covers 15 residues. V was cut by 1 base and J by 12 bases, with 19 bases left in between. Germline values: CDR1 MGHRA, CDR2 YSYEKL. The DNA of the CDR3 is TGCGCCAGCAGCCAAGTAACGGCCCCCTCGGCGGGGCAGTTCTTC. This translates into CASSQVTAPSAGQFF.

CDR3 residues: CAWSRYGGSNSPLHF. The CDR3 DNA sequence: TGTGCCTGGAGTCGTTACGGGGGGAGTAATTCACCCCTCCACTTT. The chain carries TRBV30 and TRBJ1-6, with D perhaps matching TRBD1 (5 bases). Trimming removed 2 bases from V and 6 bases from J, with 14 bases in between. This CDR3 spans 15 amino acids. Germline V gene data show CDR1 as GTSNPN and CDR2 as SVGIG (reference sequence).

The V call is TRBV7-9, the J call TRBJ1-5; D possibly corresponds to TRBD1 (6 bases). V lost 5 bases and J 5 bases, leaving 13 bases between the germline ends. The CDR3 consists of 14 residues. Germline V gene sequence: CDR1 SEHNR, CDR2 FQNEAQ (reference sequence). DNA of the CDR3: TGTGCCAGCAGCCCAGGGGCAGACTATCAGCCCCAGCATTTT. Translation: CASSPGADYQPQHF.